The next 22 T cell receptor beta chains were all read from a single sample in a study of T cell repertoires in cytomegalovirus infection. Each CDR3 protein gets one entry after TCRdb re-called the reads with MiXCR. The sample consists of about 830,000 distinct CDR3 sequences, approximately 30% of them appearing once. For these receptors, no antigen is known. Sequencing used cultured CD8+ T cells from PBMCs, obtained from culture after CMV antigen stimulation. All receptors derive from a human donor in good health (CMV status not recorded). Some clones in this sample may be carry-over from other donors' samples.

This clonotype was counted a few times. The chain combines TRBV6-5 with TRBJ2-7; 8 bases agree with TRBD1. Germline V gene sequence: CDR1 MNHEY, CDR2 SVGAGI. The CDR3 contains 16 residues. J was trimmed by 3 bases and V by 0 bases; bases with no gene match: 7. The DNA of the CDR3 is TGTGCCAGCAGTTACTCGGGCAGGGGGCCTCTCTACGAGCAGTACTTC. It codes for CASSYSGRGPLYEQYF.

The genes are TRBV10-3 and TRBJ1-2; the D gene is possibly TRBD1 (5 bases). There are 14 residues in the CDR3. The V end lost 0 bases, the J end lost 4 bases, and 9 bases lay between the germline ends. Germline V gene sequence: CDR1 ENHRY, CDR2 SYGVKD. The CDR3 is CAISESGTPYGYTF. CDR3 bases: TGTGCCATCAGTGAGTCCGGGACTCCCTATGGCTACACCTTC.

The chain has TRBV12-3 or TRBV12-4 and TRBJ1-2; D is unresolved. The CDR3 sequence is 13 residues long. The ends were cut back, 6 bases at V and 4 bases at J, with 12 bases in the middle. Written as DNA, the CDR3 is TGTGCCAGCAGCCGACACTATGGCTATGGCTACACCTTC. Translating gives CASSRHYGYGYTF.

The chain carries TRBV19 and TRBJ1-2; D gene uncertain. The CDR3 loop spans 14 amino acids. V lost 7 bases and J lost 0, with 12 bases in between. Germline V lookup: CDR1 LNHDA, CDR2 SQIVND (reference sequence). Here the CDR3 DNA reads TGTGCCAGTACCCGGACGGGAACTAACTATGGCTACACCTTC. Translation gives CASTRTGTNYGYTF.

This clonotype was seen only a few times. The V gene is TRBV20-1, the J gene TRBJ2-7; 7 positions agree with TRBD1. Trimming at V came to 6 bases and at J to 3 bases, leaving 5 bases not matched to a gene. Germline CDR1 reads DFQATT; CDR2 reads SNEGSKA (reference sequence). The CDR3 runs to 12 residues. The CDR3 DNA sequence: TGCAGTGCCCCGGGACAGAACTACGAGCAGTACTTC. Protein sequence: CSAPGQNYEQYF.

This clonotype occurred many times. The chain carries TRBV7-9 and TRBJ2-1, with a tentative D call TRBD1 (6 bases). V was shortened by 5 bases and J by 3 bases, with 11 bases between the two germline ends. Germline loops: CDR1 SEHNR, CDR2 FQNEAQ (reference sequence). The CDR3 runs to 14 residues. CDR3 protein: CASSHKDSYNEQFF. In DNA form, the CDR3 reads TGTGCCAGCAGCCATAAGGACAGCTACAATGAGCAGTTCTTC.

The gene calls are TRBV7-9 and TRBJ2-7; D call uncertain. This CDR3 region has 12 residues. Germline CDR1 and CDR2: SEHNR and FQNEAQ (reference sequence). V gave up 4 bases and J gave up 4 bases, with 8 bases separating them. The CDR3 loop reads CASSSVGYEQYV. The CDR3 DNA sequence: TGTGCCAGCAGCTCCGTGGGATACGAGCAGTACGTC.

The table lists this clonotype with a few counts. In nucleotides, the CDR3 is TGTGCCAGCAGCTTGGAGGCCCTGAGGGAGACCCAGTACTTC. Amino acids: CASSLEALRETQYF. The chain has TRBV5-5 and TRBJ2-5; D is undetermined. Trimming removed 0 bases from V and 5 bases from J, with 11 bases in between. This CDR3 is 14 amino acids long. Germline V gives CDR1 SGHKS, CDR2 YYEKEE (reference sequence).

This chain links TRBV6-8 with TRBJ2-3; 8 bases align to TRBD1. The CDR3 runs 16 residues. The ends lost 5 bases at V and 1 base at J; junction bases unmatched: 8. Per germline, CDR1 MNHGY and CDR2 SAAAGT. CDR3 region: CASSPWTGQGTDTQYF. The CDR3 nucleotides read TGTGCCAGCAGTCCCTGGACAGGGCAAGGCACAGATACGCAGTATTTT.

The rearrangement joins TRBV12-3 or TRBV12-4 to TRBJ1-1; 7 bases fit TRBD1. CDR3 length: 15 amino acids. Trimming took 5 bases from V and 7 from J; bases not matched to a gene: 13. The CDR3: CASSQLTGAGGEAFF. The CDR3 region has the DNA TGTGCCAGCAGTCAACTAACAGGGGCCGGCGGTGAAGCTTTCTTT.

This clonotype was detected a few times. This sequence joins TRBV27 and TRBJ2-7; D is ambiguous. This CDR3 has 14 amino acids. The V and J ends lost 2 bases and 0 bases respectively, with 8 bases between them. The V gene's germline CDR1 is MNHEY and CDR2 SMNVEV (reference sequence). The CDR3 nucleotides are TGTGCCAGCAGTTTACTATCCAGCTCCTACGAGCAGTACGTC. This gives the protein CASSLLSSSYEQYV.

The chain joins TRBV2 to TRBJ2-3; D remains ambiguous. The CDR3 length is 16 residues. The germline gives CDR1 SNHLY, CDR2 FYNNEI. V lost 0 bases and J 2 bases, leaving 12 bases between the germline ends. CDR3 bases: TGTGCCAGCAGTGAAGCGGGTAGATTTTACACAGATACGCAGTATTTT. Encoded protein: CASSEAGRFYTDTQYF.

There are many counts of this clonotype. The chain employs TRBV7-2 and TRBJ1-2; 7 positions agree with TRBD1. This CDR3 comprises 16 residues. Germline V lookup: CDR1 SGHTA, CDR2 FQGNSA. The V gene end was trimmed by 4 bases and the J gene end by 2 bases; junction bases not matched to a gene: 10. The chain's CDR3 is CASSSRDRYVNYGYTF. CDR3 DNA sequence: TGTGCCAGCAGCTCACGGGACAGATACGTCAACTATGGCTACACCTTC. The full variable domain, rest sourced from reference TRBV7-2 and TRBJ1-2, is GAGVSQSPSNKVTEKGKDVELRCDPISGHTALYWYRQSLGQGLEFLIYFQGNSAPDKSGLPSDRFSAERTGGSVSTLTIQRTQQEDSAVYLCASSSRDRYVNYGYTFGSGTRLTVV.

The chain joins TRBV12-3 or TRBV12-4 to TRBJ2-7; no firm D call. The CDR3 is 14 residues long. V was cut by 5 bases and J by 5 bases, with 16 bases left in between. CDR3 region: CASSPTILIHEQYF. In DNA, the CDR3 is TGTGCCAGCAGTCCGACGATCCTTATCCACGAGCAGTACTTC.

The chain employs TRBV7-9 and TRBJ2-7; 9 nucleotides line up with TRBD1. The CDR3 has 14 amino acids. Germline-derived CDR1 and CDR2 are SEHNR and FQNEAQ (reference sequence). V shed 6 bases and J 1 base; nucleotides not matched to a gene: 4. The CDR3 sequence is CASRAGTGSYEQYV. The CDR3, as DNA: TGTGCCAGCAGGGCCGGGACAGGGTCCTACGAGCAGTACGTC.

This clonotype was seen a handful of times. The chain recombines TRBV5-1 with TRBJ2-3; tentative D call: TRBD1 (5 bases). Deletions cut 4 bases from V and 4 bases from J, with 10 bases between. Germline CDR1 is SGHRS and CDR2 is YFSETQ. The CDR3 consists of 13 residues. The CDR3 loop reads CASSPGQADTQYF. CDR3 nucleotide sequence: TGCGCCAGCAGCCCCGGACAAGCAGATACGCAGTATTTT.

The V and J genes are TRBV27 and TRBJ2-3; perhaps TRBD2 as D (6 bases). The V end lost 6 bases, the J end lost 2 bases, and 15 bases lay between the germline ends. The germline gives CDR1 MNHEY, CDR2 SMNVEV (reference sequence). This CDR3 has 15 amino acids. The CDR3 region is CASSQWAGITDTQYF. The CDR3 region has the DNA TGTGCCAGCAGCCAATGGGCGGGGATCACAGATACGCAGTATTTT.

This clonotype was counted ten times or more. This chain connects TRBV6-2 or TRBV6-3 to TRBJ1-1; no firm D call. Germline V gene data show CDR1 as MNHEY and CDR2 as SVGEGT. The CDR3 totals 15 residues. V lost 7 bases to trimming and J lost 1 base, with 16 bases between them. The DNA of the CDR3 is TGTGCCAGCATCCGCCCGAAGGGAAGGAACACTGAAGCTTTCTTT. This translates into CASIRPKGRNTEAFF.

This rearrangement joins TRBV12-3 or TRBV12-4 to TRBJ2-5; 9 bases are a match to TRBD1. V dropped 8 bases and J dropped 1; count of bases not matched to a gene: 2. This CDR3 has 13 residues. The CDR3 coding sequence is TGTGCCAGCTTGACAGGGGGCCAAGAGACCCAGTACTTC. Translated, it gives CASLTGGQETQYF.

In this sample, this clonotype turned up many times. V and J are TRBV11-2 and TRBJ2-4; D gene uncertain. Germline V lookup: CDR1 SGHAT, CDR2 FQNNGV. Trimming stripped 1 base from V and 5 bases from J, with 18 bases between. This CDR3 comprises 17 residues. The CDR3: CASSLAEPPSKENIQYF. CDR3 DNA sequence: TGTGCCAGCAGCTTAGCCGAACCCCCAAGCAAGGAAAACATTCAGTACTTC.

The sample holds many counts of this clonotype. This chain links TRBV7-2 with TRBJ2-3; D remains ambiguous. Trimming left V 5 bases short and J 4 bases short, with 7 bases between. Germline V CDR1 and CDR2: SGHTA, FQGNSA. This CDR3 comprises 12 residues. CDR3 region: CASSNDADTQYF. The DNA of the CDR3 is TGTGCCAGCAGCAATGACGCAGATACGCAGTATTTT.

In its sample, this clonotype was seen a few times. V usage is TRBV5-1 and J usage is TRBJ2-7; D unclear. The CDR3 contains 12 residues. V lost 4 bases to trimming and J lost 4 bases, with 9 bases between them. Germline CDR1 SGHRS, CDR2 YFSETQ. The CDR3 loop reads CASSGGWYEQYF. The CDR3 bases are TGCGCCAGCAGCGGCGGTTGGTACGAGCAGTACTTC.